This entry lists 4 T cell receptor beta chains sequenced from one sample in a study of shared clonotypes between healthy human individuals. TCRdb's copy holds only in-frame clones and misses some; the assay was immunoSEQ multiplex PCR. The table includes approximately 740,000 clones, 74% detected once. Sample: memory CD4+ T cells sorted from blood. Subset: CD45RA-negative fraction. The receptors shown here come from a young woman in good health.

The chain couples TRBV5-4 to TRBJ1-2; 9 bases fit TRBD1. CDR3 length equals 17 residues. Germline lookup yields CDR1 SGHNT and CDR2 YYREEE (reference sequence). The trim removed 4 bases at V and 1 base at J, leaving 11 bases unmatched. CDR3 residues: CASSVHRGRRGNYGYTF. The CDR3 DNA sequence: TGTGCCAGCAGCGTCCACAGGGGGCGTAGGGGTAACTATGGCTACACCTTC.

The J gene is TRBJ2-3, the V gene TRBV6-6; maybe TRBD2 (6 bases). Germline V gene sequence: CDR1 MNHNY, CDR2 SVGAGI (reference sequence). The V gene lost 7 bases and the J gene lost 0 bases, with 11 bases spanning the gap. There are 14 residues in the CDR3. As DNA, the CDR3 is TGTGCCAGCAATCCGGACTATAGCACAGATACGCAGTATTTT. It encodes CASNPDYSTDTQYF.

The chain employs TRBV7-9 and TRBJ1-2; TRBD1 matches 7 bases. V lost 6 bases and J lost 8; bases outside the gene matches: 12. This CDR3 region has 14 residues. The germline gives CDR1 SEHNR, CDR2 FQNEAQ (reference sequence). CDR3 amino acids: CASRSDRASGGYTF. The CDR3 coding sequence is TGTGCCAGCAGGTCAGACAGGGCCAGTGGAGGCTACACCTTC.

The V call is TRBV27, the J call TRBJ2-5, with D uncertain. Germline V CDR1 and CDR2: MNHEY, SMNVEV (reference sequence). The CDR3 is 14 amino acids. V was clipped by 2 bases and J by 5 bases, with 12 bases between them. CDR3 coding DNA: TGTGCCAGCAGTTTAGGGGTTCGGCGGGAGACCCAGTACTTC. It translates to CASSLGVRRETQYF.